Shown below are 12 T cell receptor beta chains from a single sample sequenced in a study of tumor-infiltrating lymphocytes in oesophageal squamous cell carcinoma. TCRdb recomputed calls from the PCR reads with MiXCR, one row per CDR3 protein. The profile covers around 11,000 distinct CDR3 sequences, with 50% to 65% appearing a single time and almost 25% taken by the ten largest. Sequencing was carried out using esophageal tumor tissue. These receptor sequences come from a male donor with esophageal squamous cell carcinoma.

This clonotype was seen a handful of times. The chain recombines TRBV18 with TRBJ2-2, with 12 bases that match TRBD2. The germline gives CDR1 KGHSH, CDR2 LQKENI. The CDR3 has 16 residues. V lost 6 bases to trimming and J lost 4 bases; unmatched junction nucleotides: 6. CDR3: CASSQGLAGPTGELFF. Here the CDR3 DNA reads TGTGCCAGCTCGCAGGGACTAGCGGGCCCCACCGGGGAGCTGTTTTTT.

The DNA for the CDR3 is TGTGCCAGCAGTTCCCAAACTAGAGTCGGGGAGCTGTATTTT. Encoded protein: CASSSQTRVGELYF. This chain uses TRBV27 with TRBJ2-3; D perhaps matches TRBD2 (5 bases). This CDR3 spans 14 amino acids. V dropped 4 bases and J dropped 14 bases, with 22 bases sitting between them. The V gene's germline CDR1 is MNHEY and CDR2 SMNVEV (reference sequence).

In its sample, this clonotype was seen a few times. The DNA for the CDR3 is TGTGCCAGCAGCTTAACTAGCGGGGGGGCCTTACCCTACAATGAGCAGTTCTTC. This codes for CASSLTSGGALPYNEQFF. V gene TRBV7-3 combines with J gene TRBJ2-1; TRBD2 matches at 11 bases. Trimming at V came to 0 bases and at J to 2 bases, leaving 6 bases not matched to a gene. The CDR3 spans 18 residues. CDR1 and CDR2 from the germline V gene are SGHTA and FQGTGA. Full variable domain (rest looked up from reference TRBV7-3 and TRBJ2-1): GAGVSQTPSNKVTEKGKYVELRCDPISGHTALYWYRQSLGQGPEFLIYFQGTGAADDSGLPNDRFFAVRPEGSVSTLKIQRTERGDSAVYLCASSLTSGGALPYNEQFFGPGTRLTVL.

V is TRBV27 and J is TRBJ2-1; unclear D gene. Germline V gene data show CDR1 as MNHEY and CDR2 as SMNVEV (reference sequence). This CDR3 contains 14 residues. The V end lost 6 bases, the J end lost 1 base, and 10 bases lay between the germline ends. The CDR3 region is CASSSGGSYNEQFF. CDR3 nucleotide sequence: TGTGCCAGCAGCTCGGGTGGATCCTACAATGAGCAGTTCTTC.

The sample holds one count of this clonotype. The DNA is left out, because the CDR3 cannot be placed on it with certainty; the CDR3 is given as TCRdb lists it. V gene TRBV7-5 combines with J gene TRBJ2-5; the table names TRBD2, a call not compared with the DNA. TRBV7-5 is flagged as a pseudogene. The CDR3 sequence runs 19 residues, both termini included. This CDR3 reads CISVPEAGLAEGSNNEQFF.

This clonotype has ten or more counts. The chain joins TRBV19 to TRBJ1-3; no definite D call. Germline CDR1 is LNHDA and CDR2 is SQIVND (reference sequence). Trimming pared 1 base from V and 0 bases from J, leaving 7 bases between. There are 15 residues in the CDR3. The CDR3 here is CASSIAARSGNTIYF. The CDR3 region has the DNA TGTGCCAGTAGTATAGCGGCCCGCTCTGGAAACACCATATATTTT.

This clonotype showed up just a few times. The chain carries TRBV7-9 and TRBJ2-5; 7 bases are a match to TRBD1. The junction had 3 bases not matched to a gene; V was cut back by 0 bases and J by 5 bases. The CDR3 contains 14 residues. Germline CDR1 SEHNR, CDR2 FQNEAQ (reference sequence). The DNA of the CDR3 is TGTGCCAGCAGCTTAGCCGGGACAGACGAGACCCAGTACTTC. Its translation: CASSLAGTDETQYF.

This clonotype is classed as medium-sized. The rearrangement uses TRBV7-2 and TRBJ2-7, with TRBD2 matching 10 bases. Unmatched junction bases numbered 10, after V lost 4 bases and J lost 7 bases. CDR1 is SGHTA and CDR2 is FQGNSA in the germline V gene. The CDR3 totals 15 residues. Here the CDR3 reads CASSSNSGRINEQYF. CDR3 coding DNA: TGTGCCAGCAGCTCTAATAGCGGGAGGATCAATGAGCAGTACTTC.

The rearrangement uses TRBV11-1 and TRBJ1-4, with D unclear. The germline CDR1 and CDR2 sequences are SGHAT and FQDESV (reference sequence). CDR3 size: 16 residues. The V end was cut by 0 bases, the J end by 0 bases, with 8 bases between. The CDR3 DNA follows: TGTGCCAGCAGCTTAGCCGGCCTTGCAACTAATGAAAAACTGTTTTTT. This translates into CASSLAGLATNEKLFF.

V usage is TRBV10-3 and J usage is TRBJ2-1; D may be TRBD2 (5 bases). Germline lookup yields CDR1 ENHRY and CDR2 SYGVKD. V shed 10 bases and J shed 2 bases, with 12 bases lying between them. The CDR3 covers 13 residues. Here the CDR3 reads CATRTPPYNEQFF. In DNA form, the CDR3 reads TGTGCCACCCGGACTCCACCCTACAATGAGCAGTTCTTC.

Points on this clonotype: A read error may account for a junction end that differs from germline. V gene TRBV6-6 combines with J gene TRBJ2-7; D might be TRBD2 (5 bases). CDR3 length: 13 amino acids. In germline, CDR1 is MNHNY, CDR2 SVGAGI (reference sequence). In DNA form, the CDR3 reads TGTGCCAGCAGCGAACGGTCGTCCGGGGAGCTGTACTTC. Translating it yields CASSERSSGELYF.

In its sample, this clonotype was seen many times. V is TRBV7-3 and J is TRBJ2-2, with D unclear. Germline CDR1 and CDR2: SGHTA and FQGTGA. The CDR3 has 14 amino acids. V dropped 3 bases and J dropped 2 bases, with 7 bases sitting between them. The CDR3 DNA sequence: TGTGCCAGCAGCTTCAGCAGTAACACCGGGGAGCTGTTTTTT. Residues: CASSFSSNTGELFF.